One T cell receptor (beta chain) is described in this entry. This sample stems from a study of patients and donors after allogeneic stem cell transplantation. TCRdb independently ran MiXCR on the RT-PCR reads; one entry per CDR3 protein. Of approximately 430,000 distinct CDR3 sequences listed, 16% are singletons. Sequenced sample: blood, either unsorted or a sorted T cell fraction (not recorded which). The origin of this receptor is a human donor who was either an allogeneic HSCT recipient or a stem cell or donor lymphocyte infusion donor (not recorded which). It is not recorded whose cells these are; they may come from a transplant donor.

CDR3 DNA sequence: TGTGCCAGCAGTCCGACCTGGGGGGAAGGCTATGGCTACACCTTC. Translated, it gives CASSPTWGEGYGYTF. The V gene is TRBV12-3 or TRBV12-4, the J gene TRBJ1-2; tentative D call: TRBD1 (5 bases). This CDR3 has 15 amino acids. The germline V and J ends were trimmed by 5 bases and 4 bases, with 17 bases remaining between them.